These T cell receptor beta chains were read from a single sample in a study of T cells after yellow fever vaccination. Using its own MiXCR run on the 5' RACE reads, TCRdb lists one record per CDR3 protein. The profile shows roughly 250,000 distinct CDR3 sequences, roughly 13% of them singletons. Here the sequenced sample was CD4+ T cells sorted from PBMCs, taken 45 days after the yellow fever booster vaccination. These TCRs come from a man aged 30 to 39 who received the YFV17D yellow fever vaccine. Both conserved end residues are part of each CDR3. D genes are given only for firm matches. Clone size is given for some rows only: seen once, a few or many times, or a class if the clone is expanded.

clone size: many
J gene: TRBJ2-1
D gene: -
V gene: TRBV6-4
CDR3 protein: CASSPSRAGWNEQFF
CDR3 DNA: TGTGCCAGCAGTCCCTCGAGGGCGGGATGGAATGAGCAGTTCTTC

clone size: few
J gene: TRBJ2-1
D gene: TRBD2
V gene: TRBV9
CDR3 protein: CASSVGGGRAYNEQFF
CDR3 DNA: TGTGCCAGCAGCGTAGGGGGCGGGAGAGCTTACAATGAGCAGTTCTTC

clone size: many
J gene: TRBJ2-5
D gene: -
V gene: TRBV18
CDR3 protein: CASSPRMSETQYF
CDR3 DNA: TGTGCCAGCTCACCAAGGATGTCGGAGACCCAGTACTTC

clone size: -
J gene: TRBJ2-7
D gene: -
V gene: TRBV29-1
CDR3 protein: CSVRRSGSYEQYF
CDR3 DNA: TGCAGCGTTAGAAGATCAGGGTCCTACGAGCAGTACTTC

clone size: -
J gene: TRBJ1-1
D gene: -
V gene: TRBV27
CDR3 protein: CASSQHSLSNTEAFF
CDR3 DNA: TGTGCCAGCAGTCAACACTCACTGTCGAACACTGAAGCTTTCTTT

clone size: -
J gene: TRBJ2-5
D gene: -
V gene: TRBV7-9
CDR3 protein: CASRVGVQETQYF
CDR3 DNA: TGTGCCAGCAGGGTGGGTGTACAAGAGACCCAGTACTTC

clone size: many
J gene: TRBJ1-4
D gene: TRBD1
V gene: TRBV29-1
CDR3 protein: CSVERGDRGYEKLFF
CDR3 DNA: TGCAGCGTTGAAAGAGGAGACAGGGGTTATGAAAAACTGTTTTTT

clone size: -
J gene: TRBJ2-1
D gene: -
V gene: TRBV7-6
CDR3 protein: CASSLGEGTYNEQFF
CDR3 DNA: TGTGCCAGCAGCTTAGGTGAGGGGACCTACAATGAGCAGTTCTTC

clone size: few
J gene: TRBJ2-2
D gene: -
V gene: TRBV28
CDR3 protein: CASSSETPQGTGELFF
CDR3 DNA: TGTGCCAGCAGTTCAGAGACGCCCCAGGGGACCGGGGAGCTGTTTTTT

clone size: -
J gene: TRBJ2-1
D gene: -
V gene: TRBV20-1
CDR3 protein: CSARDRSGSSYNEQFF
CDR3 DNA: TGCAGTGCTAGAGATCGAAGCGGAAGCTCCTACAATGAGCAGTTCTTC

clone size: few
J gene: TRBJ2-1
D gene: -
V gene: TRBV5-1
CDR3 protein: CASSWGGGLNGNEQFF
CDR3 DNA: TGCGCCAGCAGCTGGGGAGGCGGACTTAATGGCAATGAGCAGTTCTTC

clone size: many
J gene: TRBJ2-3
D gene: -
V gene: TRBV2
CDR3 protein: CASSGQGTDTQYF
CDR3 DNA: TGTGCCAGCAGTGGTCAGGGCACAGATACGCAGTATTTT

clone size: many
J gene: TRBJ2-3
D gene: -
V gene: TRBV2
CDR3 protein: CASSLSPDTQYF
CDR3 DNA: TGTGCCAGCAGCCTCTCCCCAGATACGCAGTATTTT

clone size: few
J gene: TRBJ2-1
D gene: TRBD1
V gene: TRBV28
CDR3 protein: CASSTPGQGKNEQFF
CDR3 DNA: TGTGCCAGCAGTACTCCGGGACAGGGCAAAAATGAGCAGTTCTTC

clone size: few
J gene: TRBJ2-3
D gene: TRBD2
V gene: TRBV7-8
CDR3 protein: CASSLASGRKGEQYF
CDR3 DNA: TGTGCCAGCAGCTTAGCTAGCGGGAGGAAGGGGGAGCAGTATTTT

clone size: few
J gene: TRBJ1-1
D gene: -
V gene: TRBV6-2/TRBV6-3
CDR3 protein: CASGRRDSEAFF
CDR3 DNA: TGTGCCAGCGGTCGCCGCGACAGTGAAGCTTTCTTT

clone size: -
J gene: TRBJ1-2
D gene: -
V gene: TRBV7-2
CDR3 protein: CASSFACPYGYTF
CDR3 DNA: TGTGCCAGCAGCTTTGCTTGCCCCTATGGCTACACCTTC

clone size: -
J gene: TRBJ2-1
D gene: -
V gene: TRBV29-1
CDR3 protein: CSVGPRQDPYNEQFF
CDR3 DNA: TGCAGCGTTGGGCCAAGGCAGGACCCCTACAATGAGCAGTTCTTC

clone size: -
J gene: TRBJ2-6
D gene: -
V gene: TRBV19
CDR3 protein: CATQRGFSGANVLTF
CDR3 DNA: TGTGCCACCCAGAGGGGCTTCTCTGGGGCCAACGTCCTGACTTTC

clone size: few
J gene: TRBJ2-1
D gene: TRBD1
V gene: TRBV20-1
CDR3 protein: CSARDLDRGFEQFF
CDR3 DNA: TGCAGTGCTAGAGATCTGGACAGGGGTTTTGAGCAGTTCTTC

clone size: few
J gene: TRBJ2-1
D gene: -
V gene: TRBV6-2/TRBV6-3
CDR3 protein: CASSLSPGFYNEQFF
CDR3 DNA: TGTGCCAGCAGTTTGTCGCCAGGCTTCTACAATGAGCAGTTCTTC

clone size: -
J gene: TRBJ1-1
D gene: -
V gene: TRBV5-1
CDR3 protein: CASSSDPNTEAFF
CDR3 DNA: TGCGCCAGCAGCTCCGACCCGAACACTGAAGCTTTCTTT

clone size: few
J gene: TRBJ2-7
D gene: -
V gene: TRBV9
CDR3 protein: CASSAEPGPTGEQYF
CDR3 DNA: TGTGCCAGCAGCGCTGAACCGGGCCCCACAGGCGAGCAGTACTTC

clone size: few
J gene: TRBJ2-1
D gene: TRBD2
V gene: TRBV12-3/TRBV12-4
CDR3 protein: CASRSGTRLYNEQFF
CDR3 DNA: TGTGCCAGCAGGTCCGGGACTAGACTCTACAATGAGCAGTTCTTC

clone size: few
J gene: TRBJ1-4
D gene: -
V gene: TRBV20-1
CDR3 protein: CSASWGASEKLFF
CDR3 DNA: TGCAGTGCCAGCTGGGGGGCTAGTGAAAAACTGTTTTTT

clone size: many
J gene: TRBJ2-5
D gene: -
V gene: TRBV5-1
CDR3 protein: CASSSLGQQETQYF
CDR3 DNA: TGCGCCAGCAGCTCGCTAGGACAGCAAGAGACCCAGTACTTC

clone size: -
J gene: TRBJ1-5
D gene: -
V gene: TRBV25-1
CDR3 protein: CASSDIGGVGQPQHF
CDR3 DNA: TGTGCCAGCAGTGATATAGGAGGGGTTGGGCAGCCCCAGCATTTT

clone size: few
J gene: TRBJ2-7
D gene: TRBD1
V gene: TRBV30
CDR3 protein: CAWTRTGPLSYEQYF
CDR3 DNA: TGTGCCTGGACCAGGACAGGACCCTTGTCCTACGAGCAGTACTTC

clone size: -
J gene: TRBJ2-7
D gene: -
V gene: TRBV5-1
CDR3 protein: CASSTGVYEQYF
CDR3 DNA: TGCGCCAGCAGTACAGGAGTCTACGAGCAGTACTTC

clone size: many
J gene: TRBJ2-7
D gene: TRBD2
V gene: TRBV12-3/TRBV12-4
CDR3 protein: CASRRTSGHEYF
CDR3 DNA: TGTGCCAGCAGGCGGACTAGCGGCCACGAGTACTTC

clone size: -
J gene: TRBJ2-5
D gene: -
V gene: TRBV5-6
CDR3 protein: CASSSRSQETQYF
CDR3 DNA: TGTGCCAGCAGCTCCAGAAGCCAAGAGACCCAGTACTTC